This T cell receptor (beta chain) is from a study of blood T cell repertoires in COVID-19 (TCRdb year 2020). For the study in its entirety: Samples covering the acute and convalescent phases of COVID-19 were provided by collaborators in the United States, Italy and Spain. The repertoires were released in a freely available public database intended as a resource for research on the immune response to SARS-CoV-2. The samples were drawn from the first 160 participants of the ongoing ImmuneRACE study and from 950 to 1,500 subjects provided by 6 global collaborators. Deeply sampled blood TCRbeta repertoires from subjects exposed to, actively infected with, or recovered from COVID-19 were included in the dataset. Where available, HLA class I and class II types were taken from metadata supplied by the sample provider and were not determined by assay-based typing. Sample metadata almost always included a de-identified subject ID, COVID-19 status, age in years and sex. The prospective study material was composed of cDNA or gDNA derived from T cells, B-cell-depleted T cells, or PBMCs.

One collaborating source in Seattle enrolled patients during active infection and followed them longitudinally through the course of disease. Each collaborating institution followed its own protocols to collect whole blood in K2EDTA tubes. For TCRbeta analysis, collaborators shipped samples as frozen whole blood, isolated PBMCs, or DNA extracted from either of those sample types. The CDR3 numbers 15 residues from cysteine through phenylalanine. The sequence is cut down to CDR3 DNA, 45 bases in frame from base 1. Here V drops 5 bases and J drops 13 bases, and the junction holds 15 bases not matched to any gene. The germline V gene (reference sequence) sets CDR1 to SEHNR and CDR2 to FQNEAQ. Points the paper makes about the study in general: The quantity of clinical and demographic metadata differed by source and by participant and was supplied without curation.

Concerning this clone: What antigen it recognizes has not been identified. No per-base quality is available; no much larger clone lies one base away.

The immunoSEQ Assay, a bias-controlled multiplex PCR, was used to amplify TCRbeta CDR3 regions from genomic DNA. The published analysis was carried out like this. The number of nucleated cells in each sample was estimated from the amplification of reference gene primers within the assay. To quantify the absolute abundance of each unique TCRbeta CDR3 rearrangement, sequence reads were collapsed and filtered. For each sample, productive Simpson clonality was calculated by taking the square root of Simpson's diversity index across productive rearrangements. In its TCRdb copy, this immuneACCESS table keeps in-frame sequences only and misses some clones. Where compared with another copy, unresolved V genes explain less than half of these, and the others have no known cause. V and J calls and clone size are copied from that table; D and trimming were computed from the DNA. This sample holds about 250,000 clones; nearly 95% were observed only once. The ten largest account for around 0.83% of the sample.

Sequenced input: peripheral blood. This clonotype originated in a man younger than 45 with COVID-19, enrolled during active disease. This chain joins TRBV7-9 to TRBJ2-1, with 9 middle bases fitting TRBD2. The nucleotides read TGTGCCAGCAGCCCCGAAGGGCTAGCGGGGAAAGAACAGTTCTTC. This encodes CASSPEGLAGKEQFF.